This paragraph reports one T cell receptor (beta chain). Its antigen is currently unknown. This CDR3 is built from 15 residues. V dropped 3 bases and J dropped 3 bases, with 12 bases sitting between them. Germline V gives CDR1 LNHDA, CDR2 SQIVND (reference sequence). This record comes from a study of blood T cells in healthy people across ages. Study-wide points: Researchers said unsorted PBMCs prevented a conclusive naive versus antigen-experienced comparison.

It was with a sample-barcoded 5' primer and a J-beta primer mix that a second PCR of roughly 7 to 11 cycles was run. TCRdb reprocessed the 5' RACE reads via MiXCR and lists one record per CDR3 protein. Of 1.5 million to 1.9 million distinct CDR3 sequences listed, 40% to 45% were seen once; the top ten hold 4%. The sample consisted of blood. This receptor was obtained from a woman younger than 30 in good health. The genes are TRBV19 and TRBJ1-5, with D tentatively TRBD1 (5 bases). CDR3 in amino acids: CASSMARQINQPQHF. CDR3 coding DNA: TGTGCCAGTAGTATGGCCCGACAGATCAATCAGCCCCAGCATTTT.